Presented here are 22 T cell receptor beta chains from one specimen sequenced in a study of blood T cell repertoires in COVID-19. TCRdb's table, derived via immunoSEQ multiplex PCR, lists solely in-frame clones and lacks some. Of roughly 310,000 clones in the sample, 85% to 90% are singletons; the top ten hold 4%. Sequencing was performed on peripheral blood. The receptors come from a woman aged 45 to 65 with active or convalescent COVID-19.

The CDR3 protein is CASSLVLVGGTQYF. In DNA, the CDR3 is TGTGCCAGCAGCTTAGTTCTTGTCGGGGGAACGCAGTATTTT. The rearrangement uses TRBV7-2 and TRBJ2-3, with D maybe TRBD2 (6 bases). V gave up 1 base and J gave up 9 bases, with 14 bases separating them. The CDR3 sequence is 14 residues long. The germline V gene has CDR1 SGHTA and CDR2 FQGNSA.

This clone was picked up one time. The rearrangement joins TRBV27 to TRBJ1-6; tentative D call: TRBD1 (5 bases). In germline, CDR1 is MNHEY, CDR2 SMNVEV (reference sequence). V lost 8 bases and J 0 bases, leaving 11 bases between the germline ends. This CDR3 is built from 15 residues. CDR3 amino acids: CASGRGSSYNSPLHF. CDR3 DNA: TGTGCCAGCGGCCGGGGGAGCTCCTATAATTCACCCCTCCACTTT.

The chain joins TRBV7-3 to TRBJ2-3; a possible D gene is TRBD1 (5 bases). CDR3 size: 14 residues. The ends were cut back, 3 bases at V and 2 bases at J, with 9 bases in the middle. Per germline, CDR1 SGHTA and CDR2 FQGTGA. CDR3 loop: CASSFGHNTDTQYF. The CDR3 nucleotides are TGTGCCAGCAGCTTCGGACATAACACAGATACGCAGTATTTT. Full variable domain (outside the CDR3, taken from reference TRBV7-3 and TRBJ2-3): GAGVSQTPSNKVTEKGKYVELRCDPISGHTALYWYRQSLGQGPEFLIYFQGTGAADDSGLPNDRFFAVRPEGSVSTLKIQRTERGDSAVYLCASSFGHNTDTQYFGPGTRLTVL.

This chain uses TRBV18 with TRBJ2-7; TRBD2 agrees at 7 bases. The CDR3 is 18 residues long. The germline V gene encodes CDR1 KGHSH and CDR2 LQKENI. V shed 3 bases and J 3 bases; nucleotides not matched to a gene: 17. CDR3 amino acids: CASSPAPGPGRLIYEQYF. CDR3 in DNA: TGTGCCAGCTCACCCGCGCCCGGGCCCGGGAGGCTTATCTACGAGCAGTACTTC. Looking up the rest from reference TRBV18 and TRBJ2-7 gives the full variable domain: NAGVMQNPRHLVRRRGQEARLRCSPMKGHSHVYWYRQLPEEGLKFMVYLQKENIIDESGMPKERFSAEFPKEGPSILRIQQVVRGDSAAYFCASSPAPGPGRLIYEQYFGPGTRLTVT.

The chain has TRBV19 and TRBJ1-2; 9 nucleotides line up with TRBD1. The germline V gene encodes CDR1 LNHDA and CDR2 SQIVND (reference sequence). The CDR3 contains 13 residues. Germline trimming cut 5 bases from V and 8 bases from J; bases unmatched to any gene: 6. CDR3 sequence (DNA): TGTGCCAGTAGTCCACAGGGGGCCCAGGGCTACACCTTC. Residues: CASSPQGAQGYTF.

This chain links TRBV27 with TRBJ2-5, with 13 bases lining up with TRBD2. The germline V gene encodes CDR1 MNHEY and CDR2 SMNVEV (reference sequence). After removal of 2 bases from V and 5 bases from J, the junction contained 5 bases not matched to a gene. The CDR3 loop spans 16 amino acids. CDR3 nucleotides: TGTGCCAGCAGTTTAACTAGCGGGGGGGCCGGCGAGACCCAGTACTTC. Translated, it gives CASSLTSGGAGETQYF.

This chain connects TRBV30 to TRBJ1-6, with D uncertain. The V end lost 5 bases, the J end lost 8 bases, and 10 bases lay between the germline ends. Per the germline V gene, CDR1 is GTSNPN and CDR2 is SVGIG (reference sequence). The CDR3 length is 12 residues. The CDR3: CAWASLDSPLHF. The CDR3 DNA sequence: TGTGCCTGGGCGAGTCTAGATTCACCCCTCCACTTT.

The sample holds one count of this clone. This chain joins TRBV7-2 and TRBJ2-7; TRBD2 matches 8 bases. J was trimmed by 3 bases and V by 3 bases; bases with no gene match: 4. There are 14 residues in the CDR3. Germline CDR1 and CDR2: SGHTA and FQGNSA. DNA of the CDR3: TGTGCCAGCAGCTTTACCGGGACTAGCTACGAGCAGTACTTC. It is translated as CASSFTGTSYEQYF.

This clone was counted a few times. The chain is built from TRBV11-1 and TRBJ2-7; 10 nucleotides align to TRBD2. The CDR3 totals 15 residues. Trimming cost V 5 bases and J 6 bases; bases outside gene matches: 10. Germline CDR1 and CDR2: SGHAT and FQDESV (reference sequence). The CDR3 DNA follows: TGTGCCAGCAGCCCCCGGTCTAGCGGGAGTGGCGAGCAGTACTTC. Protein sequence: CASSPRSSGSGEQYF.

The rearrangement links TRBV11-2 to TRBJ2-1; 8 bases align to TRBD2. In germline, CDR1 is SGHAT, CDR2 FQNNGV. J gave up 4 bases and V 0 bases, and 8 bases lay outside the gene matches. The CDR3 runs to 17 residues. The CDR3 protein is CASSLDAGGRGYNEQFF. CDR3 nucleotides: TGTGCCAGCAGCTTAGATGCGGGAGGACGGGGGTACAATGAGCAGTTCTTC.

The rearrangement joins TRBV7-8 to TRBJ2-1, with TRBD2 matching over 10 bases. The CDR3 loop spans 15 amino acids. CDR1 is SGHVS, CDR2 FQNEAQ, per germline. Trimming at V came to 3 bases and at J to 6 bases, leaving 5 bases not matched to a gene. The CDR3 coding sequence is TGTGCCAGCAGCTTTCGAGCGGGGGGGAGCAATGAGCAGTTCTTC. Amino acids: CASSFRAGGSNEQFF. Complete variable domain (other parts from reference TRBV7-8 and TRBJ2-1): GAGVSQSPRYKVAKRGQDVALRCDPISGHVSLFWYQQALGQGPEFLTYFQNEAQLDKSGLPSDRFFAERPEGSVSTLKIQRTQQEDSAVYLCASSFRAGGSNEQFFGPGTRLTVL.

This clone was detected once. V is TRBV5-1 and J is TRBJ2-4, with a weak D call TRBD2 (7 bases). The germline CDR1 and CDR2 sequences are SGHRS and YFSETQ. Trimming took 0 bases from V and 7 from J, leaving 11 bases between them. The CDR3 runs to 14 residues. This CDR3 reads CASSLDREGNIQYF. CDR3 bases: TGCGCCAGCAGCTTGGACAGGGAGGGTAACATTCAGTACTTC.

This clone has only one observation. The CDR3 nucleotides read TGTGCCAGCAGTCGTGTACGGGGAGAAGCTTTCTTT. Its protein product is CASSRVRGEAFF. The gene calls are TRBV6-6 and TRBJ1-1; D remains unclear. This CDR3 spans 12 amino acids. The V gene's germline CDR1 is MNHNY and CDR2 SVGAGI (reference sequence). Trimming left V 5 bases short and J 8 bases short, with 12 bases between.

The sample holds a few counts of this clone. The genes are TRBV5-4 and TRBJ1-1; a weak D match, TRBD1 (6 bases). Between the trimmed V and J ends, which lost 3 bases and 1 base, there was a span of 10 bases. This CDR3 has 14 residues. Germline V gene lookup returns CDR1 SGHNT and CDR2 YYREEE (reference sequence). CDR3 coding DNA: TGTGCCAGCAGCTCGAAGACAGGGAACACTGAAGCTTTCTTT. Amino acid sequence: CASSSKTGNTEAFF.

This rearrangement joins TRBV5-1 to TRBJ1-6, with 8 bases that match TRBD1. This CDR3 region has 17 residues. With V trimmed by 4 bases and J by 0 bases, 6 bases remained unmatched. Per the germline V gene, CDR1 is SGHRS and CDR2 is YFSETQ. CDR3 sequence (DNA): TGCGCCAGCAGCAGACGGACAGGGAGCTCCTATAATTCACCCCTCCACTTT. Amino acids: CASSRRTGSSYNSPLHF.

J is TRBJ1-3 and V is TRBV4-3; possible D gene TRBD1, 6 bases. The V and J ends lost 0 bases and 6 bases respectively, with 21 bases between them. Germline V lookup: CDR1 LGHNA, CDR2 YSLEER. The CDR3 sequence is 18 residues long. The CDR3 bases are TGCGCCAGCAGCCAAGAGGTCGACGTTTTTGGGGGGGCAAACACCATATATTTT. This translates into CASSQEVDVFGGANTIYF.

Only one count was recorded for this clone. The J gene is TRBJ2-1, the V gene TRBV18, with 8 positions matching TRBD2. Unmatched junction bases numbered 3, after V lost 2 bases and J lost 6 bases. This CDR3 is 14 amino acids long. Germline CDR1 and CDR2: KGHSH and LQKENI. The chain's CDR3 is CASSPNGGANEQFF. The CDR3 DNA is TGTGCCAGCTCACCAAACGGGGGGGCCAATGAGCAGTTCTTC.

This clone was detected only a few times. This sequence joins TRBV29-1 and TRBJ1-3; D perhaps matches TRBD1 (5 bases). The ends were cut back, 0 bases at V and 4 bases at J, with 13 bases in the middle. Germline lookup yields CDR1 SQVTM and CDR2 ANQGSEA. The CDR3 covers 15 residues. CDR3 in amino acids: CSVEDWADSGNTIYF. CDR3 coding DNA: TGCAGCGTTGAAGATTGGGCCGACAGCGGAAACACCATATATTTT.

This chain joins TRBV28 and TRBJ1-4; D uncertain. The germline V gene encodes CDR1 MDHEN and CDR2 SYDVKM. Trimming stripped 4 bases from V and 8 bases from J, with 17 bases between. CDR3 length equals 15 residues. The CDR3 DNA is TGTGCCAGCAGTTCACCAGGTACGGAGGCAGAAAAACTGTTTTTT. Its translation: CASSSPGTEAEKLFF. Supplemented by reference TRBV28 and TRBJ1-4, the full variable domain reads DVKVTQSSRYLVKRTGEKVFLECVQDMDHENMFWYRQDPGLGLRLIYFSYDVKMKEKGDIPEGYSVSREKKERFSLILESASTNQTSMYLCASSSPGTEAEKLFFGSGTQLSVL.

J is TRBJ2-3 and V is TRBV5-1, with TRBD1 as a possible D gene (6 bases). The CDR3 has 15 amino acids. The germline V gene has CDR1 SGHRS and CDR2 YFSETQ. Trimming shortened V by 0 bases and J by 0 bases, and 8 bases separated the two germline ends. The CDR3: CASSLGQGSTDTQYF. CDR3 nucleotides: TGCGCCAGCAGCTTGGGGCAGGGGAGCACAGATACGCAGTATTTT.

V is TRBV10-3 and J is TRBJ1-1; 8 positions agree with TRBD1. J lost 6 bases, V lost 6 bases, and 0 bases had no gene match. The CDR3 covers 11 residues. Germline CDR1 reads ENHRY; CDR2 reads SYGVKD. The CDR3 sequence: CAIRDRAEAFF. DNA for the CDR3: TGTGCCATCAGGGACAGGGCTGAAGCTTTCTTT.

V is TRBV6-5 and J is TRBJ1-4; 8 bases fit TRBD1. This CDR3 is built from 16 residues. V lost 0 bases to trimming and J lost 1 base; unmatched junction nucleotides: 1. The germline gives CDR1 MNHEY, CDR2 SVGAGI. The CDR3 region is CASSYSTGGTNEKLFF. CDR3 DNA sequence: TGTGCCAGCAGTTACTCCACAGGGGGAACTAATGAAAAACTGTTTTTT.